The 20 T cell receptor beta chains below come from one sample, sequenced in a study of blood T cell repertoires in COVID-19. Profiled with immunoSEQ multiplex PCR; TCRdb holds only in-frame clones, not every one. The table shows about 390,000 clones, with 70% to 90% occurring only once. The specimen was peripheral blood. The receptors shown here come from an older woman with COVID-19, enrolled during active disease.

CDR3 residues: CASSIYTRNEKLFF. The CDR3 coding sequence is TGTGCCAGTAGTATTTACACCCGAAATGAAAAACTGTTTTTT. V and J are TRBV19 and TRBJ1-4; D not certain. Germline V gene sequence: CDR1 LNHDA, CDR2 SQIVND (reference sequence). V was pared by 3 bases and J by 5 bases, with 10 bases between. The CDR3 is made up of 14 amino acids.

The rearrangement uses TRBV12-5 and TRBJ2-5, with 7 bases fitting TRBD1. Germline lookup yields CDR1 LGHNT and CDR2 FRNRAP. This CDR3 has 16 residues. V lost 1 base to trimming and J lost 5 bases; unmatched junction nucleotides: 10. The CDR3 is CASGLGQQGSGETQYF. DNA for the CDR3: TGTGCTAGTGGTTTGGGACAACAGGGGTCGGGGGAGACCCAGTACTTC.

The chain carries TRBV3-1 (or the pseudogene TRBV3-2) and TRBJ1-2; 8 bases map to TRBD1. Germline CDR1 reads LGHDT; CDR2 reads YNNKEL (reference sequence). The trim removed 8 bases at V and 4 bases at J, leaving 18 bases unmatched. The length of the CDR3 is 17 residues. Here the CDR3 reads CASRKKSPPGGGYGYTF. The CDR3 DNA sequence: TGTGCCAGCCGAAAAAAATCGCCCCCAGGGGGCGGCTATGGCTACACCTTC.

J is TRBJ1-2 and V is TRBV6-4; 7 nucleotides line up with TRBD1. This CDR3 is 14 amino acids long. V lost 0 bases to trimming and J lost 8 bases; unmatched junction nucleotides: 6. Germline V gene sequence: CDR1 MRHNA, CDR2 SNTAGT. The CDR3 coding sequence is TGTGCCAGCAGTGACTCTAGGACAGGAGTCGGCTACACCTTC. Residues: CASSDSRTGVGYTF.

The chain couples TRBV9 to TRBJ1-2; a weak D match, TRBD1 (5 bases). Germline-derived CDR1 and CDR2 are SGDLS and YYNGEE. V was shortened by 4 bases and J by 3 bases, with 16 bases between the two germline ends. This CDR3 spans 15 amino acids. In nucleotides, the CDR3 is TGTGCCAGCAGCCCGAAAGGGCGGGGGGACTATGGCTACACCTTC. This gives the protein CASSPKGRGDYGYTF. The whole variable domain, remainder taken from reference TRBV9 and TRBJ1-2, is DSGVTQTPKHLITATGQRVTLRCSPRSGDLSVYWYQQSLDQGLQFLIQYYNGEERAKGNILERFSAQQFPDLHSELNLSSLELGDSALYFCASSPKGRGDYGYTFGSGTRLTVV.

The chain uses TRBV4-2 and TRBJ1-2, with 9 positions matching TRBD1. CDR1 is LGHNA, CDR2 YNFKEQ, per germline. The CDR3 consists of 15 residues. V shed 4 bases and J 4 bases; nucleotides not matched to a gene: 7. CDR3 sequence: CASSLRDRETYGYTF. CDR3 in DNA: TGTGCCAGCAGCCTCCGGGACAGGGAAACCTATGGCTACACCTTC.

This chain connects TRBV7-9 to TRBJ1-2; 7 nucleotides line up with TRBD1. The CDR3 contains 13 residues. Trimming at V came to 9 bases and at J to 6 bases, leaving 10 bases not matched to a gene. Germline values: CDR1 SEHNR, CDR2 FQNEAQ (reference sequence). CDR3 bases: TGTGCCAGTAGACAGGGCGGCGCTGATGGCTACACCTTC. This codes for CASRQGGADGYTF.

This rearrangement joins TRBV5-1 to TRBJ1-5, with 11 bases lining up with TRBD1. V was pared by 4 bases and J by 7 bases, with 10 bases of the junction left unmatched. CDR3 length equals 16 residues. Germline CDR1 is SGHRS and CDR2 is YFSETQ. CDR3 coding DNA: TGCGCCAGCAGCCCGGGGTCCGGGACAGGGGGGCAGCCCCAGCATTTT. It yields the protein CASSPGSGTGGQPQHF.

With regard to this clone: Other DNA sequences in the sample encode the same CDR3. The chain combines TRBV14 with TRBJ1-1; D uncertain. There are 13 residues in the CDR3. The V and J ends lost 1 base and 1 base respectively, with 4 bases between them. Germline CDR1 is SGHDN and CDR2 is FVKESK. The CDR3 nucleotides are TGTGCCAGCAGCCAAGGGAGGAACACTGAAGCTTTCTTT. It codes for CASSQGRNTEAFF.

The chain has TRBV18 and TRBJ1-1; D is perhaps TRBD1 (6 bases). This CDR3 has 15 amino acids. Trimming pared 4 bases from V and 1 base from J, leaving 13 bases between. Germline V lookup: CDR1 KGHSH, CDR2 LQKENI. Here the CDR3 reads CASSQGVVKNTEAFF. The CDR3 DNA follows: TGTGCCAGCTCACAGGGGGTTGTAAAGAACACTGAAGCTTTCTTT.

This chain links TRBV28 with TRBJ2-2; 7 bases map to TRBD1. The CDR3 sequence is 16 residues long. Germline CDR1 reads MDHEN; CDR2 reads SYDVKM. V lost 5 bases, J lost 0 bases, and 6 bases stayed unmatched. The CDR3 is CASSPLGGANTGELFF. The CDR3 DNA reads TGTGCCAGCAGTCCTTTAGGGGGCGCGAACACCGGGGAGCTGTTTTTT.

This chain connects TRBV9 to TRBJ1-1, with D possibly matching TRBD1 (6 bases). Trimming cost V 4 bases and J 0 bases, with 13 bases left between them. Germline values: CDR1 SGDLS, CDR2 YYNGEE. The CDR3 is 15 amino acids. CDR3 sequence: CASSSIGGLNTEAFF. The DNA for the CDR3 is TGTGCCAGCAGCTCCATAGGGGGTCTGAACACTGAAGCTTTCTTT.

This clone was observed a handful of times. The chain joins TRBV28 to TRBJ1-2; 10 nucleotides line up with TRBD1. The CDR3 consists of 16 residues. The ends lost 6 bases at V and 1 base at J; junction bases unmatched: 8. CDR1 MDHEN and CDR2 SYDVKM come from the germline V gene. DNA of the CDR3: TGTGCCAGCAGAGTTTTCGGGACAGGGGTTAACTATGGCTACACCTTC. Protein product: CASRVFGTGVNYGYTF.

This sequence joins TRBV4-2 and TRBJ1-1; 11 bases match TRBD1. CDR1 is LGHNA, CDR2 YNFKEQ, per germline. The CDR3 covers 15 residues. V lost 4 bases, J lost 3 bases, and 4 bases stayed unmatched. Here the CDR3 reads CASSPPDRGHTEAFF. The CDR3 DNA follows: TGTGCCAGCAGCCCTCCGGACAGGGGGCACACTGAAGCTTTCTTT.

The rearrangement joins TRBV7-8 to TRBJ2-7, with 9 bases that match TRBD1. The CDR3 covers 14 residues. CDR1 and CDR2 from the germline V gene are SGHVS and FQNEAQ. V trimming: 7 bases; J trimming: 5 bases; junction bases outside the gene matches: 9. The CDR3 nucleotides are TGTGCCAGCAACCTCCCCGGGACAGGGAACGAGCAGTACTTC. It translates to CASNLPGTGNEQYF.

The gene calls are TRBV28 and TRBJ2-7; 10 bases line up with TRBD1. The CDR3 sequence is 14 residues long. Germline lookup yields CDR1 MDHEN and CDR2 SYDVKM. The ends lost 5 bases at V and 6 bases at J; junction bases unmatched: 7. The CDR3: CASSTHGTGVEQYF. For the CDR3, the DNA is TGTGCCAGCAGTACCCACGGGACAGGGGTCGAGCAGTACTTC.

This clone was seen only once. The chain carries TRBV19 and TRBJ2-7; TRBD1 is a possible D gene (5 bases). V was trimmed by 10 bases and J by 1 base, leaving 14 bases between them. There are 13 residues in the CDR3. From germline, CDR1 is LNHDA and CDR2 SQIVND (reference sequence). DNA of the CDR3: TGTGCCACCTCCTACAGGCTATCCTACGAGCAGTACTTC. Its translation is CATSYRLSYEQYF.

This rearrangement joins TRBV4-2 to TRBJ1-6; 11 bases are a match to TRBD1. The CDR3 is 21 residues long. Losses at the gene ends were 4 bases for V and 4 bases for J; bases not matched to a gene: 18. Per the germline V gene, CDR1 is LGHNA and CDR2 is YNFKEQ. The CDR3 DNA is TGTGCCAGCAGCCCCCGTCTGCGGACAGGGGGCTTTAAATCGTATAATTCACCCCTCCACTTT. Its protein product is CASSPRLRTGGFKSYNSPLHF.

The chain combines TRBV11-2 with TRBJ2-3; 8 bases line up with TRBD2. Germline lookup yields CDR1 SGHAT and CDR2 FQNNGV. V was pared by 1 base and J by 5 bases, with 2 bases of the junction left unmatched. CDR3 length: 14 amino acids. CDR3 sequence: CASSLAGGQDTQYF. The CDR3 region has the DNA TGTGCCAGCAGCTTAGCGGGGGGGCAAGATACGCAGTATTTT.

This chain connects TRBV19 to TRBJ1-2; D gene uncertain. The CDR3 spans 13 residues. V was cut by 1 base and J by 3 bases, with 6 bases left in between. Germline CDR1 reads LNHDA; CDR2 reads SQIVND (reference sequence). The CDR3 DNA follows: TGTGCCAGTAGTATAGGGCGGGACTATGGCTACACCTTC. Its protein is CASSIGRDYGYTF. Full variable domain (outside the CDR3, taken from reference TRBV19 and TRBJ1-2): DGGITQSPKYLFRKEGQNVTLSCEQNLNHDAMYWYRQDPGQGLRLIYYSQIVNDFQKGDIAEGYSVSREKKESFPLTVTSAQKNPTAFYLCASSIGRDYGYTFGSGTRLTVV.